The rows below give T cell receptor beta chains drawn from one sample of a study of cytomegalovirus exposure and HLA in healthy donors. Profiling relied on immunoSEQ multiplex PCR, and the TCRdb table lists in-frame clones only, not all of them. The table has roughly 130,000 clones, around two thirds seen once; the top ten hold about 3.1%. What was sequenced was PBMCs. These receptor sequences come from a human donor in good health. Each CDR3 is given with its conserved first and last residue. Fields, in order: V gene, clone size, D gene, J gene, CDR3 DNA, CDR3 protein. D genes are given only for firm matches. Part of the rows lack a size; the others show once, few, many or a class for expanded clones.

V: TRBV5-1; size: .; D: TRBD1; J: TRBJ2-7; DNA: TGCGCCAGCAGAGGCCAGACAGGGGCAAGCTACGAGCAGTACTTC; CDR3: CASRGQTGASYEQYF
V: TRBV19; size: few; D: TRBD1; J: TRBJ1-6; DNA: TGTGCCAGTAGAGCCGGGACAGAAGTCTATAATTCACCCCTCCACTTT; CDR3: CASRAGTEVYNSPLHF
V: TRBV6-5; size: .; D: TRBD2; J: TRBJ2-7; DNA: TGTGCCAGCAGTTCAGTGGCGGGAGGGCCTGCCGAGCAGTACTTC; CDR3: CASSSVAGGPAEQYF
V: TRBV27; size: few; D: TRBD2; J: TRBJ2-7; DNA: TGTGCCAGCAGCCTAGCGGGCCACTCCTACGAGCAGTACTTC; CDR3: CASSLAGHSYEQYF
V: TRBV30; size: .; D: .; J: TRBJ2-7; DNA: TGTGCCTGGAGTGGTTTGGGGGGTAGCGGCACCTACGAGCAGTACTTC; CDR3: CAWSGLGGSGTYEQYF
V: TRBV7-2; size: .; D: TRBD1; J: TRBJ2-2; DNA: TGTGCCAGCAGGACAGGGTTGGTCGGGGAGCTGTTTTTT; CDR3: CASRTGLVGELFF
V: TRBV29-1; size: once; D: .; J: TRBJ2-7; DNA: TGCAGCGTCCGCCGGAGCTCCTACGAGCAGTACTTC; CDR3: CSVRRSSYEQYF
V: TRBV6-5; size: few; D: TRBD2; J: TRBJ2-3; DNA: TGTGCCAGCAGACTACTAGCGGGAAACACAGATACGCAGTATTTT; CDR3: CASRLLAGNTDTQYF
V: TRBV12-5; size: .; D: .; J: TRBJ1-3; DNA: TGTGCTAGTGGTGCGGGAACAGCGGAAAACACCATATATTTT; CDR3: CASGAGTAENTIYF
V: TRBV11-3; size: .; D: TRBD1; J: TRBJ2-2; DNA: TGTGCCAGCAGCGCCCGGGACAGTGGGTTCGGCGGGGAGCTGTTTTTT; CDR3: CASSARDSGFGGELFF
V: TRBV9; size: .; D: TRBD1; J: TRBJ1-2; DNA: TGTGCCAGCAGCGTAGGGACAGGGGCCAACTATGGCTACACCTTC; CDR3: CASSVGTGANYGYTF
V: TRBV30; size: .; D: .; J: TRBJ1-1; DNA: TGTGCCTGGAGCGACAGGTACAACACTGAAGCTTTCTTT; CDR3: CAWSDRYNTEAFF
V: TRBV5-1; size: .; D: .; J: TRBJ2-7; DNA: TGCGCCAGCAGCTCGAACAGGGAACAGGGCTACGAGCAGTACTTC; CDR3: CASSSNREQGYEQYF
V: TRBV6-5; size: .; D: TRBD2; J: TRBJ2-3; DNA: TGTGCCAGCAGTTACCCTCGCGGGGGGCGCACAGATACGCAGTATTTT; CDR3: CASSYPRGGRTDTQYF
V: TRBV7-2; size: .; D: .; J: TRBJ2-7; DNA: TGTGCCAGCAGCAGCTCTGGTTCAGGGGCGTGGGAGCAGTACTTC; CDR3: CASSSSGSGAWEQYF
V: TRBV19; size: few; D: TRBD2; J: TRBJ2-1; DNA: TGTGCCAGTAGCCCTAAAGCGGGAGACCACAATGAGCAGTTCTTC; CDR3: CASSPKAGDHNEQFF
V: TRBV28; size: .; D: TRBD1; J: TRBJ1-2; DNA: TGTGCCAGCAGCCGGGGGACAGGGTCTAACTATGGCTACACCTTC; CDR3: CASSRGTGSNYGYTF
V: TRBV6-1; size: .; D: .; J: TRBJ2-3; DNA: TGTGCCAGCAGTGCGCGAGGGGGGGCCCTTACTAGCACAGATACGCAGTATTTT; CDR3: CASSARGGALTSTDTQYF
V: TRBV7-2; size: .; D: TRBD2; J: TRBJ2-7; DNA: TGTGCCAGCAGCTTAGGACTAGCGGGAGGTGAGCAGTACTTC; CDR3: CASSLGLAGGEQYF
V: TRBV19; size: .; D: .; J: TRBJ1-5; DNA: TGTGCCAGTAGTATTCAACAGGGCTACGATAGCAATCAGCCCCAGCATTTT; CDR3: CASSIQQGYDSNQPQHF